The clone carrying this T cell receptor beta chain was seen more than once but under ten times. Its antigen is as yet unknown. This specimen comes from a study of T-cell memory formation after mild COVID-19. Germline V CDR1 and CDR2: SGHRS, YFSETQ. This CDR3 is built from 14 residues. V lost 4 bases to trimming and J lost 5 bases; unmatched junction nucleotides: 6. TCR alpha and TCR beta cDNA libraries carrying sample barcodes and UMIs came from 5'RACE with constant-segment primers. TCRdb re-analysed the 5' RACE reads in MiXCR, keeping a single row per CDR3 protein. In the table there are over 300,000 distinct CDR3 sequences, around 20% of which are singletons. Findings and limits, study-wide: Whereas later expanders leaned CD4+, clones contracting day 15 to 85 showed a balanced CD4/CD8 makeup. Prior to infection, memory already included some responding clones, suggesting cross-reactive memory joined.

This chain connects TRBV5-1 to TRBJ1-1; 9 nucleotides line up with TRBD1. The clonotype comes from a young man who had mild COVID-19 (a few samples of this study predate the infection). Cell type and time point are not known. What was sequenced was PBMCs or a T cell subset sorted from them (not recorded which). Here the CDR3 DNA reads TGCGCCAGCAGCGACCTGACAGGGGGAACTGAAGCTTTCTTT. Its protein product is CASSDLTGGTEAFF.